These 32 T cell receptor beta chains were all obtained from the same sample, sequenced in a study of HIV-infected children after antiretroviral therapy interruption. Indicated treatment: PENTA 11 planned treatment interruption arm or continuous ART arm. The TCR library was built from RNA with a 3' RACE protocol and unique molecular identifiers. In TCRdb, the 3' RACE reads were re-called with MiXCR into one record per CDR3 protein. The data contain tens of thousands of distinct CDR3 sequences, roughly 4% of them singletons. The material sequenced was CD45RA+ CD4+ T cells from PBMCs, pooled from several time points, taken from a donor given antiretroviral therapy, either interrupted or continuous. Subset noted: naive CD4+ CD45RA+ CD45RO- T cells. These receptors all stem from a pool of human donors with HIV.

The chain employs TRBV30 and TRBJ1-2; D not resolved. The CDR3 is 12 amino acids. V shed 2 bases and J shed 2 bases, with 6 bases lying between them. Germline V lookup: CDR1 GTSNPN, CDR2 SVGIG (reference sequence). In nucleotides, the CDR3 is TGTGCCTGGAGTTTGGCCAACTATGGCTACACCTTC. Its protein is CAWSLANYGYTF. The whole variable domain, filled in from reference TRBV30 and TRBJ1-2, reads SQTIHQWPATLVQPVGSPLSLECTVEGTSNPNLYWYRQAAGRGLQLLFYSVGIGQISSEVPQNLSASRPQDRQFILSSKKLLLSDSGFYLCAWSLANYGYTFGSGTRLTVV.

There are a few counts of this clonotype. The chain links TRBV12-3 or TRBV12-4 to TRBJ2-1; possible D gene TRBD1, 5 bases. There are 15 residues in the CDR3. V lost 4 bases and J lost 1, with 11 bases in between. CDR3 amino acids: CASSSDSGSYNEQFF. The CDR3 DNA is TGTGCCAGCAGTTCCGACTCAGGGTCCTACAATGAGCAGTTCTTC.

This clonotype was detected only a few times. The chain links TRBV20-1 to TRBJ2-3; a weak D match, TRBD2 (5 bases). Germline V lookup: CDR1 DFQATT, CDR2 SNEGSKA (reference sequence). CDR3 size: 12 residues. The V end lost 6 bases, the J end lost 6 bases, and 13 bases lay between the germline ends. Here the CDR3 reads CSAPQPGDTQYF. The CDR3, as DNA: TGCAGTGCGCCCCAACCGGGGGATACGCAGTATTTT.

There are many counts of this clonotype. This rearrangement joins TRBV20-1 to TRBJ2-1, with a possible D match to TRBD1 (5 bases). CDR3 length equals 13 residues. Germline V gene sequence: CDR1 DFQATT, CDR2 SNEGSKA (reference sequence). Trimming cost V 6 bases and J 7 bases, with 16 bases left between them. This CDR3 is CSALGLVGNEQFF. CDR3 in DNA: TGCAGTGCCCTGGGGCTAGTAGGGAATGAGCAGTTCTTC.

The sample holds many counts of this clonotype. The chain has TRBV5-6 and TRBJ1-2, with 7 bases that match TRBD1. V trimming: 1 base; J trimming: 4 bases; junction bases outside the gene matches: 4. Looked up from germline, CDR1 is SGHDT and CDR2 is YYEEEE. This CDR3 has 14 amino acids. CDR3: CASSLNRGFYGYTF. The DNA of the CDR3 is TGTGCCAGCAGCTTGAACAGGGGTTTCTATGGCTACACCTTC.

This clonotype was detected only a few times. The chain combines TRBV7-2 with TRBJ1-6, with unresolved D. Germline loops: CDR1 SGHTA, CDR2 FQGNSA. V was shortened by 2 bases and J by 9 bases, with 5 bases between the two germline ends. This CDR3 region has 12 residues. The CDR3 nucleotides are TGTGCCAGCAGCTTAATCGTTTCACCCCTCCACTTT. Protein sequence: CASSLIVSPLHF. The complete variable domain, with remaining parts taken from reference TRBV7-2 and TRBJ1-6, reads GAGVSQSPSNKVTEKGKDVELRCDPISGHTALYWYRQSLGQGLEFLIYFQGNSAPDKSGLPSDRFSAERTGGSVSTLTIQRTQQEDSAVYLCASSLIVSPLHFGNGTRLTVT.

In its sample, this clonotype was seen many times. This chain connects TRBV28 to TRBJ1-2; 7 bases map to TRBD1. The CDR3 extends over 11 amino acids. The trim removed 9 bases at V and 3 bases at J, leaving 1 base unmatched. Per the germline V gene, CDR1 is MDHEN and CDR2 is SYDVKM. CDR3 amino acids: CASGTDYGYTF. The CDR3 DNA is TGTGCCAGTGGGACAGACTATGGCTACACCTTC.

This clonotype was recorded many times. The J gene is TRBJ2-3, the V gene TRBV20-1; TRBD1 aligns across 7 bases. The germline gives CDR1 DFQATT, CDR2 SNEGSKA (reference sequence). CDR3 length: 15 amino acids. With V trimmed by 0 bases and J by 4 bases, 7 bases remained unmatched. The chain's CDR3 is CSARDWRQGSDTQYF. CDR3 nucleotide sequence: TGCAGTGCTAGAGATTGGAGACAGGGCTCAGATACGCAGTATTTT.

The rearrangement joins TRBV18 to TRBJ1-1; D remains unclear. V gave up 3 bases and J gave up 1 base, with 6 bases separating them. The germline V gene has CDR1 KGHSH and CDR2 LQKENI. CDR3 length: 13 residues. CDR3: CASSPQPNTEAFF. The DNA for the CDR3 is TGTGCCAGCTCACCGCAACCGAACACTGAAGCTTTCTTT. The variable domain in full, completed from reference TRBV18 and TRBJ1-1, reads NAGVMQNPRHLVRRRGQEARLRCSPMKGHSHVYWYRQLPEEGLKFMVYLQKENIIDESGMPKERFSAEFPKEGPSILRIQQVVRGDSAAYFCASSPQPNTEAFFGQGTRLTVV.

This clonotype was found many times. The rearrangement uses TRBV12-3 or TRBV12-4 and TRBJ2-7, with 10 bases aligning to TRBD1. This CDR3 is built from 15 residues. Trimming took 5 bases from V and 5 from J; bases not matched to a gene: 9. For the CDR3, the DNA is TGTGCCAGCAGTAGCCGGGGACAGGGGTTCCACGAGCAGTACTTC. This sequence encodes CASSSRGQGFHEQYF.

This clonotype was recorded many times. V and J are TRBV12-5 and TRBJ2-1; 10 bases agree with TRBD2. Germline V lookup: CDR1 LGHNT, CDR2 FRNRAP. Germline trimming cut 0 bases from V and 5 bases from J; bases unmatched to any gene: 4. The CDR3 is 16 residues long. CDR3 nucleotide sequence: TGTGCTAGTGGTTTGGTACTCAGCGGGGGGGACAATGAGCAGTTCTTC. It encodes CASGLVLSGGDNEQFF.

This clonotype appeared many times. The chain has TRBV18 and TRBJ1-6, with 9 bases identical to TRBD1. V shed 6 bases and J 7 bases; nucleotides not matched to a gene: 10. CDR3 length: 16 residues. Germline lookup yields CDR1 KGHSH and CDR2 LQKENI. As DNA, the CDR3 is TGTGCCAGCTCGCCTGTTTCCGGGACAGGGAATTCACCCCTCCACTTT. It yields the protein CASSPVSGTGNSPLHF.

The table lists this clonotype with many counts. This chain uses TRBV4-1 with TRBJ2-7; 9 nucleotides line up with TRBD1. J gave up 2 bases and V 0 bases, and 2 bases lay outside the gene matches. Germline CDR1 and CDR2: MGHRA and YSYEKL. The CDR3 is 15 residues long. CDR3 DNA: TGCGCCAGCAGCCAAGAAGGACAGGGGCCCTACGAGCAGTACTTC. It is translated as CASSQEGQGPYEQYF.

The chain recombines TRBV5-1 with TRBJ1-6, with 7 bases lining up with TRBD1. The V segment lost 1 base and the J segment 5 bases; nucleotides outside the gene matches: 3. Germline loops: CDR1 SGHRS, CDR2 YFSETQ. CDR3 size: 15 residues. CDR3 residues: CASSLPGTDNSPLHF. Written as DNA, the CDR3 is TGCGCCAGCAGCTTGCCAGGGACAGATAATTCACCCCTCCACTTT. Using reference TRBV5-1 and TRBJ1-6 for the parts outside the CDR3, the full variable domain is KAGVTQTPRYLIKTRGQQVTLSCSPISGHRSVSWYQQTPGQGLQFLFEYFSETQRNKGNFPGRFSGRQFSNSRSEMNVSTLELGDSALYLCASSLPGTDNSPLHFGNGTRLTVT.

The sample holds many counts of this clonotype. The chain combines TRBV7-8 with TRBJ2-5; D possibly corresponds to TRBD2 (6 bases). CDR1 is SGHVS and CDR2 is FQNEAQ in the germline V gene. V gave up 5 bases and J gave up 6 bases, with 10 bases separating them. The CDR3 covers 12 residues. CDR3 sequence reads: CASSRDSQTQYF. The CDR3, as DNA: TGTGCCAGCAGCCGGGACTCTCAGACCCAGTACTTC.

The table lists this clonotype with many counts. The J gene is TRBJ2-1, the V gene TRBV7-7, with D hard to call. The germline V and J ends were trimmed by 3 bases and 0 bases, with 9 bases remaining between them. The CDR3 has 15 amino acids. In germline, CDR1 is SSHAT, CDR2 FNYEAQ (reference sequence). CDR3 DNA: TGTGCCAGCAGCTTGTCGGAGAGCTCCTACAATGAGCAGTTCTTC. It translates to CASSLSESSYNEQFF.

This clonotype occurred many times. The chain carries TRBV29-1 and TRBJ2-4, with D possibly being TRBD1 (6 bases). The CDR3 has 12 residues. Trimming pared 8 bases from V and 5 bases from J, leaving 13 bases between. The germline V gene has CDR1 SQVTM and CDR2 ANQGSEA. The CDR3 sequence: CSSLTGQNIQYF. In nucleotides, the CDR3 is TGCAGCTCCCTGACAGGACAAAACATTCAGTACTTC.

This clonotype was seen many times. The chain uses TRBV6-1 and TRBJ1-2; maybe TRBD1 (5 bases). Germline V gene data show CDR1 as MNHNS and CDR2 as SASEGT. Trimming stripped 5 bases from V and 0 bases from J, with 13 bases between. The CDR3 runs 15 residues. CDR3 protein: CASSSSGRTNYGYTF. The CDR3 nucleotides read TGTGCCAGCAGTAGTTCGGGACGGACTAACTATGGCTACACCTTC.

This clonotype rates as medium-sized. The V call is TRBV12-3 or TRBV12-4, the J call TRBJ1-1, with D possibly being TRBD1 (5 bases). V gave up 2 bases and J gave up 5 bases, with 9 bases separating them. This CDR3 comprises 13 residues. The CDR3: CASSLRGRTEAFF. The CDR3 coding sequence is TGTGCCAGCAGTTTAAGGGGTAGGACTGAAGCTTTCTTT.

A few counts support this clonotype. The chain employs TRBV12-3 or TRBV12-4 and TRBJ1-3; no definite D call. CDR3 length equals 15 residues. The V and J ends lost 3 bases and 2 bases respectively, with 11 bases between them. CDR3 sequence: CASSFAGVPGNTIYF. The CDR3 bases are TGTGCCAGCAGTTTTGCCGGGGTCCCTGGAAACACCATATATTTT.

The chain uses TRBV29-1 and TRBJ2-2; TRBD1 matches at 8 bases. In germline, CDR1 is SQVTM, CDR2 ANQGSEA. CDR3 length equals 13 residues. V trimming: 7 bases; J trimming: 2 bases; junction bases outside the gene matches: 3. The CDR3 DNA follows: TGCAGCGCCAGGGGGCAAAACACCGGGGAGCTGTTTTTT. This sequence encodes CSARGQNTGELFF.

This clonotype is labeled medium-sized. This chain links TRBV4-2 with TRBJ2-7; TRBD2 matches at 7 bases. The germline V gene has CDR1 LGHNA and CDR2 YNFKEQ. Germline trimming cut 5 bases from V and 0 bases from J; bases unmatched to any gene: 13. This CDR3 comprises 17 residues. The CDR3 bases are TGTGCCAGCAGCACAACCGCCAGGCTAGCGGACTCCTACGAGCAGTACTTC. It encodes CASSTTARLADSYEQYF.

This clonotype was picked up a small number of times. The rearrangement joins TRBV27 to TRBJ2-7, with a weak D call TRBD1 (6 bases). The CDR3 spans 13 residues. Germline values: CDR1 MNHEY, CDR2 SMNVEV (reference sequence). Trimming removed 2 bases from V and 2 bases from J, with 7 bases in between. The CDR3 nucleotides read TGTGCCAGCAGTTTAACAGGGACCTACGAGCAGTACTTC. Encoded protein: CASSLTGTYEQYF.

In this sample, this clonotype turned up a few times. As DNA, the CDR3 is TGTGCCAGCAGCTTAGACGGACGGAGGCTGTCCTACAATGAGCAGTTCTTC. Amino acid sequence: CASSLDGRRLSYNEQFF. V gene TRBV11-2 combines with J gene TRBJ2-1; D possibly corresponds to TRBD2 (5 bases). V gave up 0 bases and J gave up 1 base, with 13 bases separating them. Germline loops: CDR1 SGHAT, CDR2 FQNNGV. The CDR3 is 17 residues long.

This clonotype was observed many times. V gene TRBV5-6 combines with J gene TRBJ2-7; TRBD1 matches 8 bases. Trimming cost V 5 bases and J 7 bases; bases outside gene matches: 11. CDR1 is SGHDT and CDR2 is YYEEEE in the germline V gene. The CDR3 length is 14 residues. CDR3: CASREQGAQVEQYF. In nucleotides, the CDR3 is TGTGCCAGCAGGGAGCAGGGGGCGCAAGTAGAGCAGTACTTC.

This clonotype was seen at least ten times. The chain combines TRBV4-1 with TRBJ1-1, with 7 bases identical to TRBD1. The CDR3 runs 16 residues. Germline V lookup: CDR1 MGHRA, CDR2 YSYEKL. V lost 0 bases, J lost 4 bases, and 8 bases stayed unmatched. The DNA for the CDR3 is TGCGCCAGCAGCCAAGAAACCCGAGACAGGGTCACTGAAGCTTTCTTT. Its protein product is CASSQETRDRVTEAFF.

This clonotype was picked up many times. V and J are TRBV5-6 and TRBJ1-4; D remains ambiguous. Per germline, CDR1 SGHDT and CDR2 YYEEEE. Trimming shortened V by 2 bases and J by 8 bases, and 10 bases separated the two germline ends. The CDR3 covers 13 residues. The DNA of the CDR3 is TGTGCCAGCAGCTTTACCCGAGGGGAAAAACTGTTTTTT. Its translation: CASSFTRGEKLFF.

The sample holds many counts of this clonotype. The V gene is TRBV5-1, the J gene TRBJ1-3; 10 positions match TRBD1. V was clipped by 7 bases and J by 4 bases; unmatched bases: 8. This CDR3 has 15 residues. The germline CDR1 and CDR2 sequences are SGHRS and YFSETQ. CDR3 in amino acids: CASQTGGERGNTIYF. DNA of the CDR3: TGCGCCAGCCAGACAGGGGGCGAGCGGGGAAACACCATATATTTT.

This clonotype was seen ten or more times. This rearrangement joins TRBV5-1 to TRBJ2-7, with D uncertain. Germline V CDR1 and CDR2: SGHRS, YFSETQ. V was shortened by 3 bases and J by 0 bases, with 10 bases between the two germline ends. The CDR3 is made up of 14 amino acids. CDR3 amino acids: CASSWAESSYEQYF. The CDR3 nucleotides are TGCGCCAGCAGCTGGGCCGAGAGCTCCTACGAGCAGTACTTC.

There are many counts of this clonotype. This chain links TRBV2 with TRBJ1-1, with D unresolved. Trimming left V 7 bases short and J 0 bases short, with 12 bases between. CDR3 size: 14 residues. Germline V lookup: CDR1 SNHLY, CDR2 FYNNEI. The CDR3 here is CASTFETLNTEAFF. The CDR3 coding sequence is TGTGCCAGCACCTTTGAGACGTTGAACACTGAAGCTTTCTTT.

This clonotype showed up many times. The chain has TRBV7-9 and TRBJ2-6; tentatively, D is TRBD2 (5 bases). The CDR3 spans 16 residues. The germline V and J ends were trimmed by 1 base and 0 bases, with 7 bases remaining between them. CDR1 is SEHNR and CDR2 is FQNEAQ in the germline V gene (reference sequence). CDR3 DNA: TGTGCCAGCAGCTTAGGAAGCGGCTCTGGGGCCAACGTCCTGACTTTC. It specifies CASSLGSGSGANVLTF.

This rearrangement joins TRBV7-2 to TRBJ2-5, with D perhaps matching TRBD1 (6 bases). V dropped 2 bases and J dropped 5 bases, with 12 bases sitting between them. The CDR3 runs to 14 residues. In germline, CDR1 is SGHTA, CDR2 FQGNSA. CDR3 region: CASSLRGQLETQYF. The CDR3 DNA reads as TGTGCCAGCAGCTTACGGGGACAATTGGAGACCCAGTACTTC. Full variable domain (outside the CDR3, taken from reference TRBV7-2 and TRBJ2-5): GAGVSQSPSNKVTEKGKDVELRCDPISGHTALYWYRQSLGQGLEFLIYFQGNSAPDKSGLPSDRFSAERTGGSVSTLTIQRTQQEDSAVYLCASSLRGQLETQYFGPGTRLLVL.